This T cell receptor (beta chain) came from a study of T cell changes during pregnancy in multiple sclerosis. The CDR3 sequence is 13 residues long. Germline V gene lookup returns CDR1 KGHSH and CDR2 LQKENI. V was clipped by 3 bases and J by 2 bases, with 7 bases between them. The data were produced by immunoSEQ multiplex PCR, yet TCRdb's version contains in-frame clones alone and is incomplete. Of approximately 50,000 clones in the sample, 94% were seen once. This clone was detected a few times. This clonotype originated in a female donor with multiple sclerosis, enrolled in a pregnancy study. Sequences were derived from CD4+ T cells from peripheral blood mononuclear cells, sampled in the third trimester of pregnancy. The V gene is TRBV18, the J gene TRBJ1-2; D call uncertain. Here the CDR3 reads CASSPSENYGYTF. CDR3 sequence (DNA): TGTGCCAGCTCACCTTCTGAGAACTATGGCTACACCTTC.